This is a list of T cell receptor beta chains from one sample in a study of blood T cell repertoires in COVID-19. Repertoires were generated with immunoSEQ multiplex PCR, while TCRdb's copy carries only in-frame clones and drops some. Of about 120,000 clones listed, more than 80% are singletons. Sequenced material: peripheral blood. These receptors all stem from a man in his 70s with active or convalescent COVID-19. Each CDR3 is given with its conserved first and last residue. A D gene is named only where the DNA matches it firmly. For some rows the clone size is stated as once, few or many, or as a class when expanded; others skip it.

TRBD2	TRBV19	-	TRBJ2-2	TGTGCCAGTAGTATGGGCCTAGCGGCGACCGGGGAGCTGTTTTTT	CASSMGLAATGELFF
-	TRBV5-1	-	TRBJ2-1	TGCGCCAGCAGCGGTGAGAGGAGCCTGTACAATGAGCAGTTCTTC	CASSGERSLYNEQFF
-	TRBV3-1/TRBV3-2	-	TRBJ1-2	TGTGCCAGCAGCCAAGAATGGGACACAGGCTATGGCTACACCTTC	CASSQEWDTGYGYTF
TRBD1	TRBV28	-	TRBJ1-2	TGTGCCAGCCGACGACAGGGGGCAGACTATGGCTACACCTTC	CASRRQGADYGYTF
-	TRBV19	-	TRBJ1-1	TGTGCCAGTAGTAGGAGGAAGAACACTGAAGCTTTCTTT	CASSRRKNTEAFF
-	TRBV5-1	-	TRBJ2-5	TGCGCCAGCACCCGTCAGTCGTACCAAGAGACCCAGTACTTC	CASTRQSYQETQYF
TRBD2	TRBV2	once	TRBJ2-3	TGTGCCAGCCATAGCGGGATCAACACAGATACGCAGTATTTT	CASHSGINTDTQYF
-	TRBV6-5	-	TRBJ2-2	TGTGCCAGCACTCTTGCGAGGGAGCTGTTTTTT	CASTLARELFF
-	TRBV4-1	-	TRBJ1-2	TGCGCCAGCAGCCAAGAAAGAGGCCTAGTGAACTATGGCTACACCTTC	CASSQERGLVNYGYTF
TRBD2	TRBV27	-	TRBJ2-7	TGTGCCAGCAGCGGACTAGCGGGAGGGTTGGACTCCTACGAGCAGTACTTC	CASSGLAGGLDSYEQYF
TRBD1	TRBV28	-	TRBJ1-5	TGTGCCAGCAGTTTCCGGGGACAGGGGGTTAATCAGCCCCAGCATTTT	CASSFRGQGVNQPQHF
-	TRBV28	-	TRBJ1-4	TGTGCCAGCAGTTTAGCACAGAGTAATGAAAAACTGTTTTTT	CASSLAQSNEKLFF
TRBD1	TRBV5-6	-	TRBJ1-6	TGTGCCAGCAGCTTGGGGGACAGATTCTCACCCCTCCACTTT	CASSLGDRFSPLHF
TRBD1	TRBV27	once	TRBJ1-5	TGTGCCAGCAGTTTGAGCGGAGGGGGACAGGGGAGCAATCAGCCCCAGCATTTT	CASSLSGGGQGSNQPQHF
TRBD1	TRBV7-8	few	TRBJ1-5	TGTGCCAGCAGCGTGCAGACAGGGGACCAGCCCCAGCATTTT	CASSVQTGDQPQHF
TRBD2	TRBV10-3	-	TRBJ2-5	TGTGCCATCAGGGGAGGACTAGCGGGGGAGACCCAGTACTTC	CAIRGGLAGETQYF
TRBD1	TRBV5-8	-	TRBJ1-2	TGTGCCAGCAGCTTGGGCGGGACAGGGAGGTCTGGCTACACCTTC	CASSLGGTGRSGYTF
-	TRBV6-4	once	TRBJ1-5	TGTGCCAGCAGTGAGACAAGTAATCAGCCCCAGCATTTT	CASSETSNQPQHF
TRBD2	TRBV6-2/TRBV6-3	-	TRBJ2-1	TGTGCCAGCAGTTACAGGGCTAGCGGGAATACTGGGGGTGAGCAGTTCTTC	CASSYRASGNTGGEQFF
TRBD1	TRBV28	-	TRBJ1-2	TGTGCCAGCAGTTTAGGGGACAGGGTGAACTATGGCTACACCTTC	CASSLGDRVNYGYTF
-	TRBV11-3	-	TRBJ2-3	TGTGCCAGCAGCTCGGGAGTGAGTACCGACACAGATACGCAGTATTTT	CASSSGVSTDTDTQYF
-	TRBV29-1	-	TRBJ1-1	TGCAGCGTTGAAGATAGGACAAAAATGAACACTGAAGCTTTCTTT	CSVEDRTKMNTEAFF
-	TRBV15	-	TRBJ1-1	TGTGCCACCAGCAGGGGGCCGAACACTGAAGCTTTCTTT	CATSRGPNTEAFF
-	TRBV7-2	-	TRBJ2-2	TGTGCCAGCAGCTTGCCCAGGGATCGACCGAACACCGGGGAGCTGTTTTTT	CASSLPRDRPNTGELFF
-	TRBV2	-	TRBJ2-5	TGTGCCAGCAGTCCCAGGGAGACCCAGTACTTC	CASSPRETQYF
TRBD2	TRBV6-5	-	TRBJ2-7	TGTGCCAGCAGTTACCCAGTAGCGGGAGGCCTTTGGGAGCAGTACTTC	CASSYPVAGGLWEQYF
TRBD2	TRBV5-6	-	TRBJ2-7	TGTGCCAGCAGCCCCGTGCCCAGCGGGACTACCCCCTACGAGCAGTACTTC	CASSPVPSGTTPYEQYF
-	TRBV9	-	TRBJ2-3	TGTGCCAGCAGCGTAGGGGTGACTTCAGATACGCAGTATTTT	CASSVGVTSDTQYF
-	TRBV18	-	TRBJ2-3	TGTGCCAGCTCACCACCGACAGGGACTAGCACAGATACGCAGTATTTT	CASSPPTGTSTDTQYF
-	TRBV7-9	-	TRBJ1-4	TGTGCCAGCAGCTTAGGACTCTCTAATGAAAAACTGTTTTTT	CASSLGLSNEKLFF
TRBD2	TRBV9	many	TRBJ2-2	TGTGCCAGCAGTGGTGGGGCGGGAGTTTTTGCCGGGGAGCTGTTTTTT	CASSGGAGVFAGELFF
-	TRBV6-5	few	TRBJ2-5	TGTGCCAGCAGTTCCCATTTGGAGACCCAGTACTTC	CASSSHLETQYF
TRBD2	TRBV10-3	-	TRBJ2-1	TGTGCCATCAGTGAGTCCCTAGCGGGAGGTGGTGAGCAGTTCTTC	CAISESLAGGGEQFF
TRBD1	TRBV28	-	TRBJ1-4	TGTGCCAGCAGTTTAGACAGGGATGGTGAAAAACTGTTTTTT	CASSLDRDGEKLFF
-	TRBV10-3	-	TRBJ2-2	TGTGCCATCAGTGAGGCGGACATTACCGGGGAGCTGTTTTTT	CAISEADITGELFF
-	TRBV2	few	TRBJ1-1	TGTGCCAGCAGGGGACCGGGACTTAAGAACACTGAAGCTTTCTTT	CASRGPGLKNTEAFF
TRBD1	TRBV28	-	TRBJ1-5	TGTGCCAGCAGTTTAATTGGGACAGGAGTTCAAGCCCAGCATTTT	CASSLIGTGVQAQHF
TRBD1	TRBV28	-	TRBJ2-4	TGTGCCAGCAGTTTAGTCCAGGGGGTCAAAAACATTCAGTACTTC	CASSLVQGVKNIQYF
TRBD2	TRBV19	once	TRBJ2-2	TGTGCCAGTAGTACAGTGGGAGGGACCGGGGAGCTGTTTTTT	CASSTVGGTGELFF
-	TRBV9	-	TRBJ2-1	TGTGCCAGCAGCGTCTCCCTTGGAGAAAGTGCGCAGTTCTTC	CASSVSLGESAQFF